A single T cell receptor beta chain is shown here with its context. The antigen is undetermined. The assay was immunoSEQ multiplex PCR, and TCRdb's table has in-frame clones only and misses some. The sample holds fewer than 50,000 clones, approximately 90% seen once. The sample originates from a study of OX40 agonist ivuxolimab in advanced cancers. This CDR3 comprises 14 residues. In germline, CDR1 is WNHNN, CDR2 SYGVQD (reference sequence). V was cut by 4 bases and J by 5 bases, with 14 bases left in between. General study points: Average numbers of expanded clones were greater in CD8+ T cells than in CD4+.

People who had autoimmune disease history or systemic immunosuppression were excluded. V and J are TRBV10-1 and TRBJ1-1; the D gene is possibly TRBD1 (5 bases). The sample consisted of CD4+ or CD8+ T cells sorted from blood, taken in a trial of the OX40 agonist ivuxolimab. This clonotype was sampled from an adult with an advanced solid tumor such as melanoma, head and neck, liver or kidney cancer. The CDR3 sequence is CASSGGDGRTEAFF. In DNA, the CDR3 is TGCGCCAGCAGTGGGGGGGACGGGAGGACTGAAGCTTTCTTT.